This TCR beta chain was retrieved from a study of response to subunit inactivated influenza vaccine. Trimming took 0 bases from V and 8 from J, leaving 13 bases between them. CDR3 length: 15 residues. Per the germline V gene, CDR1 is KGHSH and CDR2 is LQKENI. Each CDR3 protein is one row after TCRdb ran MiXCR on the RT-PCR reads. The sample yields roughly 700,000 distinct CDR3 sequences, approximately 14% seen once. Here the sequenced sample was PBMCs from blood, taken less than 15 days before vaccination. The TCR comes from a middle-aged man who received an inactivated influenza vaccine. This chain joins TRBV18 and TRBJ1-4; D remains unclear. The CDR3 coding sequence is TGTGCCAGCTCACCACCTGTGCTGGGAGGCGAAAAACTGTTTTTT. Translation: CASSPPVLGGEKLFF.